Here is one T cell receptor (beta chain) with its context. PCR amplification relied on 60 Vbeta primers (plus 13 Jbeta primers). Sequencing was performed with immunoSEQ multiplex PCR; in TCRdb, only in-frame clones are kept and a portion is missing. The repertoire holds about 110,000 clones, roughly 70% seen once, with 14% in the top ten. The CDR3 is 17 residues long. Germline CDR1 SGHDT, CDR2 YYEEEE. V was pared by 1 base and J by 1 base, with 8 bases of the junction left unmatched. These data originate in a study of cytomegalovirus exposure and HLA in healthy donors. V is TRBV5-6 and J is TRBJ1-1; 9 bases are shared with TRBD1. The origin of this receptor is a woman in her thirties or forties in good health and CMV-seropositive. Specimen: PBMCs. CDR3 nucleotides: TGTGCCAGCAGCTTGATCGGGACAGGGATGACGAACACTGAAGCTTTCTTT. Translation: CASSLIGTGMTNTEAFF.